This T cell receptor (beta chain) stems from a study of regulatory T cells in long-lasting Graves disease. Study-wide points: Persistent patients shared more public clonotypes (approximately 2,700) than newly diagnosed patients (about 1,000). Persistent disease was associated with favored TRBV28 usage and with favored use of TRBJ1-2 and TRBJ2-5.

The CDR3 runs 15 residues. Between the trimmed V and J ends, which lost 2 bases and 2 bases, there was a span of 12 bases. Germline V gene sequence: CDR1 WSHSY, CDR2 SAAADI. The TCR library was made from RNA that had been extracted from PBMCs in TRIzol. In this cohort, patients came from an endocrinology department located in Xi'an, China. Approximately 10 milliliters of peripheral blood went into EDTA tubes. MiXCR, applied by TCRdb to the reads, yields one record per CDR3 protein. Seen here are approximately 840 distinct CDR3 sequences, 60% to 85% observed once, and the top ten hold about 13%. For this clonotype: Its cognate antigen is unknown.

This TCR was recovered from a female donor with Graves disease. The chain is built from TRBV10-2 and TRBJ2-5; D possibly corresponds to TRBD2 (6 bases). The starting material was peripheral blood mononuclear cells (PBMCs), obtained with antithyroid drug treatment, in newly diagnosed or persistent Graves disease (not recorded which). The CDR3: CASSEGLPIQETQYF. The CDR3 DNA reads TGCGCCAGCAGTGAGGGACTACCCATACAAGAGACCCAGTACTTC.